Listed below are T cell receptor beta chains from one sample, sequenced in a study of T cells after yellow fever vaccination. TCRdb reanalysed the 5' RACE reads using MiXCR and keeps one entry per CDR3 protein. The sample yields about 220,000 distinct CDR3 sequences, about 3% seen once. The source was CD4+ T cells sorted from PBMCs, collected 10 days after the yellow fever booster vaccination. The receptor source for this set is a man in his late teens or twenties who received the YFV17D yellow fever vaccine. Both conserved end residues are part of each CDR3. D genes are given only for firm matches. The size field is filled for only some rows; it gives once, few, many or a size class.

v_gene,d_gene,j_gene,abundance,len,CDR3nt,CDR3aa
TRBV4-3,TRBD1,TRBJ1-5,few,16,TGCGCCAGCAGCCAAGACCGGGACAGGGGGATTTGGCCCCAGCATTTT,CASSQDRDRGIWPQHF
TRBV5-1,TRBD2,TRBJ2-3,-,15,TGCGCCAGCGCTACTAGCGGCGACCTCACAGATACGCAGTATTTT,CASATSGDLTDTQYF
TRBV5-1,TRBD1,TRBJ2-3,many,14,TGCGCCAGCAGAGTTACAGGGGGAACAGATACGCAGTATTTT,CASRVTGGTDTQYF
TRBV6-6,-,TRBJ2-3,many,15,TGTGCCAGCAGTTATGGCGGGGACTCCTCAGATACGCAGTATTTT,CASSYGGDSSDTQYF
TRBV20-1,TRBD1,TRBJ2-7,many,16,TGCAGTGCCCACAGCTCCACAGGGGGAATTTTTAACGAGCAGTACTTC,CSAHSSTGGIFNEQYF
TRBV6-2/TRBV6-3,-,TRBJ1-6,few,13,TGTGCCAGCAGGCTCAGGATTAATTCACCCCTCCACTTT,CASRLRINSPLHF
TRBV5-1,-,TRBJ1-1,many,14,TGCGCCAGCAAGGAAGGGGGAGGGAACACTGAAGCTTTCTTT,CASKEGGGNTEAFF
TRBV7-2,-,TRBJ2-1,many,14,TGTGCCAGCAGCTTATTTTTAGGGGTCGATGAGCAGTTCTTC,CASSLFLGVDEQFF
TRBV12-3/TRBV12-4,-,TRBJ2-6,-,13,TGTGCCAGCAGTCGATCTGGGGCCAACGTCCTGACTTTC,CASSRSGANVLTF
TRBV29-1,-,TRBJ2-7,many,14,TGCAGCGTCCTCGGGGGGGACAGGGTGTACGAGCAGTACTTC,CSVLGGDRVYEQYF